The clone carrying this TCR beta chain was detected many times. Its antigen remains unidentified. This sample was included in a study of identical twins. Findings and caveats of the study: Researchers caution that invariant MAIT and iNKT cells could partly confound zero-insertion analyses.

In every case, the donor was a healthy Caucasian. The germline V gene has CDR1 SGHDT and CDR2 YYEEEE. CDR3 length: 15 residues. V shed 2 bases, J shed 6 bases, and the junction held 9 bases outside the gene matches. TCRdb analysed the 5' RACE reads with MiXCR anew, one entry per CDR3 protein. The table has about 340,000 distinct CDR3 sequences, roughly 12% seen once. Separately, the same data were catalogued under a study of yellow fever vaccine responses in identical twins.

The sample was CD8+ T cells sorted from blood. This sequence joins TRBV5-6 and TRBJ2-7; 9 bases match TRBD2. The TCR sequence derives from a woman between 18 and 29 years old in good health. CDR3 sequence (DNA): TGTGCCAGCAGCTTCCTCGCGGGAGGGCCGGGCGAGCAGTACTTC. Its protein is CASSFLAGGPGEQYF.